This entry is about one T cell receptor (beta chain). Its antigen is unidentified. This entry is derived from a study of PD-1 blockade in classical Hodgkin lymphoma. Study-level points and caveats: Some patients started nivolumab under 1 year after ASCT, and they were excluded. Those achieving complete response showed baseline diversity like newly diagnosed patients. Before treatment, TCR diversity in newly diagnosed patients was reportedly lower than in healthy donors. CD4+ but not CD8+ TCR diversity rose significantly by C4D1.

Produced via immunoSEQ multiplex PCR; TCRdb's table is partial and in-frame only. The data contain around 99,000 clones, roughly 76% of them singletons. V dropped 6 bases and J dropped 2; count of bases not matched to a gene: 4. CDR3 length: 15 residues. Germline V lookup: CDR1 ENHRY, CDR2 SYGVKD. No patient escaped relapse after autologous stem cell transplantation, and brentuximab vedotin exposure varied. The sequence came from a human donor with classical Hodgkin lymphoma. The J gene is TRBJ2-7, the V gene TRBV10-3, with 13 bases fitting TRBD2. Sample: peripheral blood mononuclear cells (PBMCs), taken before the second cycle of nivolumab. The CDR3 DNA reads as TGTGCCATCAGGGGGGGACTAGCGGGACCCTACGAGCAGTACTTC. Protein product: CAIRGGLAGPYEQYF.